This T cell receptor beta chain was sequenced for a study of shared T cell receptors in the human thymus. The CDR3 is 15 amino acids. CDR1 SGHDN and CDR2 FVKESK come from the germline V gene. Trimming took 4 bases from V and 7 from J, leaving 17 bases between them. Here immunoSEQ multiplex PCR was the method, and the copy in TCRdb shows in-frame clones only, minus some. The sample gives 500,000 to 750,000 clones, around 87% of which show up once; 0.0095% to 0.012% is in the top ten. A few counts support this clone. This sample was shared with a second study, whose subject was human thymus T cells. This second study notes: It was healthy Finnish infants having corrective surgery for congenital heart defects who were the donors. Thymic samples were excised during corrective heart operations. What appeared biased in thymic and blood repertoires was the usage of V and J genes. A high degree of thymic repertoire overlap among unrelated individuals was reported in related research.

Source material: thymocytes. The chain combines TRBV14 with TRBJ2-1; D is unresolved. The sequence was collected from a boy under two years old with a congenital heart defect. The CDR3 protein is CASSPSPQRSNEQFF. CDR3 sequence (DNA): TGTGCCAGCAGCCCCTCCCCCCAGCGTTCGAATGAGCAGTTCTTC.